A single sample is the source of the 12 T cell receptor beta chains below, sequenced in a study of CD8+CD57+ T cells in acquired aplastic anemia (dated by TCRdb to the late 2010s). TCRdb records Illumina HiSeq 2000 as the sequencer. Genomic DNA was used as template for profiling of TCR beta VDJ combinations and CDR3 sequences. The public reads were reprocessed in TCRdb via fastp at Q25 and MiXCR, keeping in-frame beta chains. Identical CDR3 proteins give one entry, which carries the most common genes and DNA. Here the sample has about 240,000 distinct CDR3 sequences; around 45% occur a single time. The ten biggest clones cover over 7.5% of the sample. Patients chosen for sequencing had shown expansion of CD8+CD57+ cells by flow cytometry. Material: sorted CD4+, CD8+, or CD8+CD57+ T cells (not recorded which) from PBMCs. The origin of the receptors is a human donor with aplastic anemia.

This clonotype was seen repeatedly, ten times or more. J is TRBJ2-5 and V is TRBV7-9, with 11 bases matching TRBD2. The CDR3 spans 17 residues. Germline CDR1 and CDR2: SEHNR and FQNEAQ (reference sequence). Trimming cost V 4 bases and J 1 base; bases outside gene matches: 8. For the CDR3, the DNA is TGTGCCAGCAGCTCCTTACTAGCGGGGGTCCTCCAAGAGACCCAGTACTTC. Protein product: CASSSLLAGVLQETQYF.

This clonotype was found many times. The V gene is TRBV12-3 or TRBV12-4, the J gene TRBJ1-2; possible D gene TRBD1, 5 bases. Between the trimmed V and J ends, which lost 1 base and 7 bases, there was a span of 16 bases. The CDR3 contains 15 residues. The CDR3: CASSLVFGRDLGYTF. The DNA of the CDR3 is TGTGCCAGCAGTTTAGTATTCGGCAGGGACCTTGGCTACACCTTC.

Written as DNA, the CDR3 is TGTGCCAGCAGTTATAGTCAGGGGCGTAACTATGGCTACACCTTC. It translates to CASSYSQGRNYGYTF. The chain is built from TRBV6-2 or TRBV6-3 and TRBJ1-2, with a weak D call TRBD1 (6 bases). Germline-derived CDR1 and CDR2 are MNHEY and SVGEGT. The CDR3 extends over 15 amino acids. The ends were cut back, 3 bases at V and 1 base at J, with 12 bases in the middle.

This clonotype was seen many times. This CDR3 reads CASSGGQGSPQGYGYTF. The CDR3 DNA reads TGTGCCAGCAGCGGGGGACAGGGTTCACCACAGGGCTATGGCTACACCTTC. V gene TRBV9 combines with J gene TRBJ1-2; 9 nucleotides align to TRBD1. Germline CDR1 reads SGDLS; CDR2 reads YYNGEE. This CDR3 has 17 amino acids. Trimming at V came to 3 bases and at J to 4 bases, leaving 13 bases not matched to a gene.

V is TRBV9 and J is TRBJ2-2; 7 nucleotides match TRBD2. This CDR3 is built from 12 residues. The germline V gene encodes CDR1 SGDLS and CDR2 YYNGEE. J gave up 8 bases and V 3 bases, and 1 base lay outside the gene matches. The chain's CDR3 is CASSGAGGELFF. The DNA of the CDR3 is TGTGCCAGCAGCGGAGCGGGAGGGGAGCTGTTTTTT.

A few counts support this clonotype. The chain joins TRBV6-6 to TRBJ1-3, with D tentatively TRBD1 (5 bases). There are 16 residues in the CDR3. V lost 2 bases and J 1 base, leaving 12 bases between the germline ends. The germline gives CDR1 MNHNY, CDR2 SVGAGI (reference sequence). Written as DNA, the CDR3 is TGTGCCAGCAGTTACGGGGCAGCTCTTTCTGGAAACACCATATATTTT. Residues: CASSYGAALSGNTIYF.

A word on this clonotype: A read error may be the cause here, since a much bigger clone is one base away. This rearrangement joins TRBV25-1 to TRBJ2-1; unclear D gene. The CDR3 is 11 amino acids. Per the germline V gene, CDR1 is MGHDK and CDR2 is SYGVNS. Trimming removed 8 bases from V and 3 bases from J, with 5 bases in between. Here the CDR3 reads CASGLYNEQFF. The CDR3 bases are TGTGCCAGCGGGCTCTACAATGAGCAGTTCTTC.

The chain uses TRBV6-1 and TRBJ1-2, with a possible D match to TRBD1 (5 bases). V was clipped by 0 bases and J by 3 bases, with 11 bases between them. This CDR3 comprises 15 residues. Germline V gene data show CDR1 as MNHNS and CDR2 as SASEGT. The CDR3 loop reads CASSEAVDRHYGYTF. The DNA of the CDR3 is TGTGCCAGCAGTGAAGCGGTAGACAGACACTATGGCTACACCTTC.

V gene TRBV7-6 combines with J gene TRBJ1-6; D is ambiguous. The ends were cut back, 0 bases at V and 13 bases at J, with 7 bases in the middle. The CDR3 runs 12 residues. The germline V gene has CDR1 SGHVS and CDR2 FNYEAQ. CDR3 sequence (DNA): TGTGCCAGCAGCTTAGCAAGACCTCCCCTCCACTTT. Amino acid sequence: CASSLARPPLHF.

This clonotype was observed once. This may be a read error: a much more frequent sequence differs by one nucleotide. This rearrangement joins TRBV16 to TRBJ2-3; D remains unclear. CDR3 size: 11 residues. Germline CDR1 reads KGHSY; CDR2 reads FQNENV. The DNA for the CDR3 is TGTGCCAGCGGCCACCGGGATACGCAGTATTTT. This translates into CASGHRDTQYF. The full variable domain, with the rest looked up from reference TRBV16 and TRBJ2-3, is GEEVAQTPKHLVRGEGQKAKLYCAPIKGHSYVFWYQQVLKNEFKFLISFQNENVFDETGMPKERFSAKCLPNSPCSLEIQATKLEDSAVYFCASGHRDTQYFGPGTRLTVL.

The V and J genes are TRBV27 and TRBJ2-5, with TRBD2 matching 7 bases. Germline CDR1 is MNHEY and CDR2 is SMNVEV (reference sequence). This CDR3 region has 15 residues. J gave up 3 bases and V 6 bases, and 10 bases lay outside the gene matches. The CDR3 spells CASRYKLARKETQYF. In DNA, the CDR3 is TGTGCCAGCAGATACAAACTAGCGAGGAAAGAGACCCAGTACTTC.

This clonotype was recorded many times. This chain uses TRBV7-3 with TRBJ1-5, with D possibly TRBD1 on 5 matching bases. Germline CDR1 SGHTA, CDR2 FQGTGA. CDR3 length equals 14 residues. V lost 1 base and J 5 bases, leaving 9 bases between the germline ends. The CDR3 protein is CASSLRVGDQPQHF. Here the CDR3 DNA reads TGTGCCAGCAGCTTAAGAGTGGGGGATCAGCCCCAGCATTTT.